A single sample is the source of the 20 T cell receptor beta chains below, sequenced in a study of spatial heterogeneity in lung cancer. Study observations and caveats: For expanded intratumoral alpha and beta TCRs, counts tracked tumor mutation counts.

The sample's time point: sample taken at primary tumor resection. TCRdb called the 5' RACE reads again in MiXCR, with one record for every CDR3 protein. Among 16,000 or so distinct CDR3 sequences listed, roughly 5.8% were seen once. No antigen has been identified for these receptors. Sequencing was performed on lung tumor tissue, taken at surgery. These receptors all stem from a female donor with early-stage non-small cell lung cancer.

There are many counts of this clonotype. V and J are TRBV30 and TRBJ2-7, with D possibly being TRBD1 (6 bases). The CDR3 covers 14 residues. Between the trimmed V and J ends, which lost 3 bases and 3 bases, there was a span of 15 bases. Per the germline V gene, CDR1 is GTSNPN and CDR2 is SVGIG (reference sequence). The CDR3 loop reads CAWSTGSSGYEQYF. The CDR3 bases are TGTGCCTGGAGCACAGGGTCTTCAGGCTACGAGCAGTACTTC. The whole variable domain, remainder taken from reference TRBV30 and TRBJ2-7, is SQTIHQWPATLVQPVGSPLSLECTVEGTSNPNLYWYRQAAGRGLQLLFYSVGIGQISSEVPQNLSASRPQDRQFILSSKKLLLSDSGFYLCAWSTGSSGYEQYFGPGTRLTVT.

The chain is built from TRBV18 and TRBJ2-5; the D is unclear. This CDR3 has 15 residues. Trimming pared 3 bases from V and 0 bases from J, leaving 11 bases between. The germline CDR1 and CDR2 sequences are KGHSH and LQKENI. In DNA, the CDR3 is TGTGCCAGCTCACCTACCCCGTGGGACCAAGAGACCCAGTACTTC. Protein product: CASSPTPWDQETQYF.

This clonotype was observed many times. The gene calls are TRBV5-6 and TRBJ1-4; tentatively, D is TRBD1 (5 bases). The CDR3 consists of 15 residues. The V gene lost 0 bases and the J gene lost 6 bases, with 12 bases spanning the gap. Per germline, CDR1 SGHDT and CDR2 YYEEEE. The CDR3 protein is CASSLGVQGDEKLFF. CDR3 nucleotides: TGTGCCAGCAGCTTGGGGGTTCAGGGCGATGAAAAACTGTTTTTT.

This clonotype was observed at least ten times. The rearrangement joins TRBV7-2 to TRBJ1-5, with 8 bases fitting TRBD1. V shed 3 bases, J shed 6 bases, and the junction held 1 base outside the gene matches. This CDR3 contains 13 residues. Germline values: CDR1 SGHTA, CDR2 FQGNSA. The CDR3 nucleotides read TGTGCCAGCAGCTTTGACAGGGGTCAGCCCCAGCATTTT. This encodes CASSFDRGQPQHF.

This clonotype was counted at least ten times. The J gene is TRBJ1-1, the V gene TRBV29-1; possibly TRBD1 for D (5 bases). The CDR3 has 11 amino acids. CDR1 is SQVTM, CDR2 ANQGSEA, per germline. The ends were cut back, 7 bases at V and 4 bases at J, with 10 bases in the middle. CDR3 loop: CSGGRGTEAFF. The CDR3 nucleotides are TGCAGCGGGGGACGGGGCACTGAAGCTTTCTTT.

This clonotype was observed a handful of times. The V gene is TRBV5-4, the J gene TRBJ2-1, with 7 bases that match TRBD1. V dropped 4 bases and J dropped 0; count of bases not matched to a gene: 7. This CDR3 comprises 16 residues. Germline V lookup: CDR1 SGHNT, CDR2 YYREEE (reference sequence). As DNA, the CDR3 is TGTGCCAGCAGCCGCGGACAGGCGAGCTCCTACAATGAGCAGTTCTTC. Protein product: CASSRGQASSYNEQFF.

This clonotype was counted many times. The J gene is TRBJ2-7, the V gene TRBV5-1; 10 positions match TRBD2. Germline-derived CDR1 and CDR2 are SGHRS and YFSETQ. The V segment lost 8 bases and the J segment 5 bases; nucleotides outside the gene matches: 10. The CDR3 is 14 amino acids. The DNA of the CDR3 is TGCGCCAGAGATAAAGCGGGAGGGAGCGACGAGCAGTACTTC. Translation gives CARDKAGGSDEQYF.

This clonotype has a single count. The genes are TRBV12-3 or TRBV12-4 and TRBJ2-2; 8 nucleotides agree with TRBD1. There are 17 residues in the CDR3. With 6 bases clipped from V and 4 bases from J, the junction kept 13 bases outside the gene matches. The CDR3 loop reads CASSPGTGQRGTGELFF. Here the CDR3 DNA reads TGTGCCAGCAGCCCCGGGACAGGACAGCGCGGCACCGGGGAGCTGTTTTTT.

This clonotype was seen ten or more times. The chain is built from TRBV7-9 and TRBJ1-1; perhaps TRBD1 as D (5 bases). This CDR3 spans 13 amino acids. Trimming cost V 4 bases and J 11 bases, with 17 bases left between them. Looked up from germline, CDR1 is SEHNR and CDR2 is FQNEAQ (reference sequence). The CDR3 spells CASSSLTGHMAFF. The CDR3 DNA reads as TGTGCCAGCAGCTCCCTAACAGGACACATGGCTTTCTTT.

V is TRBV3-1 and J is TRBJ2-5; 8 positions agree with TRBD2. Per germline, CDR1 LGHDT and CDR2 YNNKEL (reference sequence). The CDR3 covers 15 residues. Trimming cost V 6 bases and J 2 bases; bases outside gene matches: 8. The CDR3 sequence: CASRRSGIEQETQYF. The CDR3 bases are TGTGCCAGCAGACGTAGCGGGATAGAGCAAGAGACCCAGTACTTC.

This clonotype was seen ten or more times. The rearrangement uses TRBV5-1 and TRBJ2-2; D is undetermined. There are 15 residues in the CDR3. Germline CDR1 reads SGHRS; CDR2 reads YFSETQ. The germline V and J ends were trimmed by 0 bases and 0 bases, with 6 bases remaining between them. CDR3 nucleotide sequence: TGCGCCAGCAGCTTGGGCCAAACGAACACCGGGGAGCTGTTTTTT. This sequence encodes CASSLGQTNTGELFF. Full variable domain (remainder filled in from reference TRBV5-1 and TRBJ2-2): KAGVTQTPRYLIKTRGQQVTLSCSPISGHRSVSWYQQTPGQGLQFLFEYFSETQRNKGNFPGRFSGRQFSNSRSEMNVSTLELGDSALYLCASSLGQTNTGELFFGEGSRLTVL.

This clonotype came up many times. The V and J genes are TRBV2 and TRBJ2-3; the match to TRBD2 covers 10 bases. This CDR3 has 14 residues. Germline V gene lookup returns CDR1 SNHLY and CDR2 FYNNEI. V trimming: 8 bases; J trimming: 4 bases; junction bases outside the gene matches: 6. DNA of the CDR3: TGTGCCAGCCAACGAGCGGGAGGGCCAGATACGCAGTATTTT. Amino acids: CASQRAGGPDTQYF.

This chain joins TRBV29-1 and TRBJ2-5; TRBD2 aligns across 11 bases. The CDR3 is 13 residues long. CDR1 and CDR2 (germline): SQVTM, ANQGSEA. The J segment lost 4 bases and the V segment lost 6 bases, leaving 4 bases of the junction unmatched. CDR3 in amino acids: CSVAGTSGETQYF. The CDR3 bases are TGCAGCGTAGCCGGGACTAGCGGAGAGACCCAGTACTTC.

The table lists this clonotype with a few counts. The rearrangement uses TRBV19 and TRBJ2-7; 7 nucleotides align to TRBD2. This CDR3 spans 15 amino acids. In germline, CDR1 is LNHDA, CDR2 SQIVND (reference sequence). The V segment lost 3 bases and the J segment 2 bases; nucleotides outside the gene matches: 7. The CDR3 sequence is CASSIGASGTYEQYF. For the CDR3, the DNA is TGTGCCAGTAGTATCGGGGCTAGCGGAACCTACGAGCAGTACTTC.

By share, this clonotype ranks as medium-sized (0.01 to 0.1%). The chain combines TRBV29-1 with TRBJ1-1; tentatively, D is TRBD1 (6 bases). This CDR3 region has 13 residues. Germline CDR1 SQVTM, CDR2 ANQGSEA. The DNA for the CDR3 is TGCAGTTCCCAGACAGGTGCGAACACTGAAGCTTTCTTT. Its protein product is CSSQTGANTEAFF.

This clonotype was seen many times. CDR3: CASTSLAGETQYF. DNA for the CDR3: TGTGCCAGCACCTCCCTGGCGGGAGAGACCCAGTACTTC. This chain joins TRBV12-3 or TRBV12-4 and TRBJ2-5; TRBD2 might be the D (5 bases). The length of the CDR3 is 13 residues. The V end was cut by 7 bases, the J end by 4 bases, with 13 bases between.

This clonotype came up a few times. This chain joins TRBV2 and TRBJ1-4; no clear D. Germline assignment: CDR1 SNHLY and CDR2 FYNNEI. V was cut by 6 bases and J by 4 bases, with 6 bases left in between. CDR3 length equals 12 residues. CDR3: CASRGNNEKLFF. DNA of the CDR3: TGTGCCAGCAGAGGGAATAATGAAAAACTGTTTTTT.

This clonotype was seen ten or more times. CDR3 nucleotide sequence: TGTGCCAGCAGCCAAGTCGGAGGGCTAAACATTCAGTACTTC. It specifies CASSQVGGLNIQYF. J is TRBJ2-4 and V is TRBV14, with D maybe TRBD2 (6 bases). Germline V gene sequence: CDR1 SGHDN, CDR2 FVKESK. Trimming took 1 base from V and 6 from J, leaving 10 bases between them. The CDR3 consists of 14 residues.

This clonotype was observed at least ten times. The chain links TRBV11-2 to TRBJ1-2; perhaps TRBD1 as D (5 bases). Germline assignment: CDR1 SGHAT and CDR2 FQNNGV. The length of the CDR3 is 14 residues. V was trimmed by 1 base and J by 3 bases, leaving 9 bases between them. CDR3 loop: CASSLGGAYYGYTF. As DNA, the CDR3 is TGTGCCAGCAGCTTAGGAGGGGCCTACTATGGCTACACCTTC.

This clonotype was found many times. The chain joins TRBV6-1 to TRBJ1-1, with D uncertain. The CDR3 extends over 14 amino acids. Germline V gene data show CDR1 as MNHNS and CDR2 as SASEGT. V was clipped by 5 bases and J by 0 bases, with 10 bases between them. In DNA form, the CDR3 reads TGTGCCAGCAGTAACATTCACATGAACACTGAAGCTTTCTTT. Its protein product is CASSNIHMNTEAFF.